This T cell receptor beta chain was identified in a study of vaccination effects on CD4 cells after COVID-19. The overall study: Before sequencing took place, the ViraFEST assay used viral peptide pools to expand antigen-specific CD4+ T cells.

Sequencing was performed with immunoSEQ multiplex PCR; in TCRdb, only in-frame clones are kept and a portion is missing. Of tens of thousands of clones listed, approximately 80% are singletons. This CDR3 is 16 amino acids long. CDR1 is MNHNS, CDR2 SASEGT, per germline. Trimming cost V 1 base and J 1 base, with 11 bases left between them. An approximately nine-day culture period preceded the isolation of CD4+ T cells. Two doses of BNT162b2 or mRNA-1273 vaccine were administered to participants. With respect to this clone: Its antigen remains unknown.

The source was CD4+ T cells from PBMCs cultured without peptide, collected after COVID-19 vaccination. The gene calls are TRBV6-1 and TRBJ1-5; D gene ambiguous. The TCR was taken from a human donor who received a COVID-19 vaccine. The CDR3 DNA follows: TGTGCCAGCAGTGAAGTGGTCAGGATGAGCAATCAGCCCCAGCATTTT. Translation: CASSEVVRMSNQPQHF.